These 27 T cell receptor beta chains were sequenced from one sample in a study of tumor T cells in aggressive B-cell lymphoma. Data came from immunoSEQ multiplex PCR; TCRdb stores just in-frame clones and leaves some out. Among approximately 2,000 clones listed, 79% were seen once. Sequencing was performed on tumor tissue. The source of these receptors is an adult with diffuse large B cell lymphoma.

This sequence joins TRBV11-3 and TRBJ2-5, with D possibly matching TRBD1 (5 bases). Trimming took 6 bases from V and 3 from J, leaving 14 bases between them. Germline CDR1 is SGHNT and CDR2 is YENEEA. This CDR3 is built from 14 residues. CDR3 in DNA: TGTGCCAGCAGAACAGAGGACAAAGAAGAGACCCAGTACTTC. Its translation: CASRTEDKEETQYF.

The J gene is TRBJ1-1, the V gene TRBV30, with D unresolved. CDR1 is GTSNPN and CDR2 is SVGIG in the germline V gene (reference sequence). The CDR3 contains 14 residues. The V end was cut by 2 bases, the J end by 1 base, with 11 bases between. CDR3 in amino acids: CAWSSQTPNTEAFF. The CDR3 bases are TGTGCCTGGAGTTCTCAGACACCGAACACTGAAGCTTTCTTT.

V gene TRBV13 combines with J gene TRBJ1-1; D unresolved. Germline assignment: CDR1 PRHDT and CDR2 FYEKMQ (reference sequence). This CDR3 region has 15 residues. Trimming took 0 bases from V and 5 from J, leaving 13 bases between them. CDR3 bases: TGTGCCAGCAGCTTAGGGTCGGGGTTGGGAACTGAAGCTTTCTTT. This sequence encodes CASSLGSGLGTEAFF. The complete variable domain, with remaining parts taken from reference TRBV13 and TRBJ1-1, reads AAGVIQSPRHLIKEKRETATLKCYPIPRHDTVYWYQQGPGQDPQFLISFYEKMQSDKGSIPDRFSAQQFSDYHSELNMSSLELGDSALYFCASSLGSGLGTEAFFGQGTRLTVV.

The chain employs TRBV7-9 and TRBJ1-1; no clear D gene. Germline values: CDR1 SEHNR, CDR2 FQNEAQ (reference sequence). The CDR3 sequence is 11 residues long. Trimming took 3 bases from V and 7 from J, leaving 6 bases between them. Here the CDR3 DNA reads TGTGCCAGCAGCTTTCCGGGTGAAGCTTTCTTT. This sequence encodes CASSFPGEAFF.

This sequence joins TRBV6-1 and TRBJ1-1; no clear D. CDR3 length: 15 amino acids. The germline V gene encodes CDR1 MNHNS and CDR2 SASEGT. V lost 2 bases to trimming and J lost 4 bases, with 14 bases between them. The CDR3 region has the DNA TGTGCCAGCAGTGAAATAAGGCAGGACTTCACTGAAGCTTTCTTT. Its protein product is CASSEIRQDFTEAFF.

The V call is TRBV30, the J call TRBJ1-1; D gene ambiguous. This CDR3 has 11 residues. Germline lookup yields CDR1 GTSNPN and CDR2 SVGIG (reference sequence). Trimming left V 4 bases short and J 1 base short, with 4 bases between. CDR3 sequence: CAWNWNTEAFF. DNA of the CDR3: TGTGCCTGGAACTGGAACACTGAAGCTTTCTTT.

The rearrangement joins TRBV7-2 to TRBJ2-5; D is perhaps TRBD1 (7 bases). Looked up from germline, CDR1 is SGHTA and CDR2 is FQGNSA. The ends were cut back, 1 base at V and 7 bases at J, with 13 bases in the middle. The CDR3 loop spans 14 amino acids. CDR3 bases: TGTGCCAGCAGCTTAGGCGGGACAGTAGGGACCCAGTACTTC. Amino acids: CASSLGGTVGTQYF.

This clone was seen a handful of times. The genes are TRBV19 and TRBJ1-6; TRBD1 aligns across 11 bases. The CDR3 extends over 14 amino acids. Looked up from germline, CDR1 is LNHDA and CDR2 is SQIVND (reference sequence). The trim removed 6 bases at V and 9 bases at J, leaving 4 bases unmatched. The CDR3 DNA sequence: TGTGCCAGTAGCATCGGGACAGGGGGTTCACCCCTCCACTTT. Encoded protein: CASSIGTGGSPLHF. The full variable domain, completed using reference TRBV19 and TRBJ1-6, is DGGITQSPKYLFRKEGQNVTLSCEQNLNHDAMYWYRQDPGQGLRLIYYSQIVNDFQKGDIAEGYSVSREKKESFPLTVTSAQKNPTAFYLCASSIGTGGSPLHFGNGTRLTVT.

The chain carries TRBV4-1 and TRBJ1-4; D is perhaps TRBD1 (5 bases). V shed 2 bases and J shed 8 bases, with 12 bases lying between them. The germline gives CDR1 MGHRA, CDR2 YSYEKL. The CDR3 covers 14 residues. This CDR3 reads CASSQPGLGEKLFF. CDR3 in DNA: TGCGCCAGCAGCCAACCAGGGTTAGGGGAAAAACTGTTTTTT.

This chain uses TRBV11-2 with TRBJ2-7; D may be TRBD1 (6 bases). Germline V gives CDR1 SGHAT, CDR2 FQNNGV. Deletions cut 2 bases from V and 5 bases from J, with 10 bases between. There are 13 residues in the CDR3. In DNA form, the CDR3 reads TGTGCCAGCAGCTTAACAGGGAGCGACGAGCAGTACTTC. Residues: CASSLTGSDEQYF.

This clone appeared a few times. The chain links TRBV6-5 to TRBJ1-2; possible D gene TRBD1, 5 bases. V dropped 5 bases and J dropped 2 bases, with 15 bases sitting between them. The CDR3 runs 15 residues. Germline CDR1 reads MNHEY; CDR2 reads SVGAGI. CDR3: CASSPAGWSNYGYTF. For the CDR3, the DNA is TGTGCCAGCAGTCCCGCAGGGTGGAGCAACTATGGCTACACCTTC.

This clone has only a few counts. This chain connects TRBV6-5 to TRBJ1-2; a weak D match, TRBD1 (5 bases). CDR1 is MNHEY and CDR2 is SVGAGI in the germline V gene. The CDR3 is 14 amino acids. Trimming cost V 6 bases and J 3 bases, with 14 bases left between them. CDR3 sequence reads: CASRDSRDYYGYTF. CDR3 nucleotides: TGTGCCAGCAGAGACTCCAGGGACTACTATGGCTACACCTTC.

This chain connects TRBV9 to TRBJ2-1, with 10 bases lining up with TRBD1. The CDR3 is made up of 15 amino acids. The V gene's germline CDR1 is SGDLS and CDR2 YYNGEE. The V gene end was trimmed by 4 bases and the J gene end by 9 bases; junction bases not matched to a gene: 10. The CDR3 DNA sequence: TGTGCCAGCAGCCCCCGAGACAGGGGGCCAGGTGAGCAGTTCTTC. Translation: CASSPRDRGPGEQFF. Drawing the rest from reference TRBV9 and TRBJ2-1, the complete variable domain is DSGVTQTPKHLITATGQRVTLRCSPRSGDLSVYWYQQSLDQGLQFLIQYYNGEERAKGNILERFSAQQFPDLHSELNLSSLELGDSALYFCASSPRDRGPGEQFFGPGTRLTVL.

V gene TRBV6-1 combines with J gene TRBJ2-5, with D hard to call. CDR3 length: 12 amino acids. V lost 1 base, J lost 5 bases, and 5 bases lay in between. Germline CDR1 and CDR2: MNHNS and SASEGT. Written as DNA, the CDR3 is TGTGCCAGCAGTGAAGTGAGGGAGACCCAGTACTTC. Its translation is CASSEVRETQYF.

For the CDR3, the DNA is TGTGCCAGCAGTGAAGACGGGGGGGGAGAGACCCAGTACTTC. The encoded protein is CASSEDGGGETQYF. This sequence joins TRBV2 and TRBJ2-5, with TRBD2 identical over 8 bases. Germline V lookup: CDR1 SNHLY, CDR2 FYNNEI. The J segment lost 4 bases and the V segment lost 1 base, leaving 2 bases of the junction unmatched. CDR3 length equals 14 residues.

The DNA for the CDR3 is TGCGCCAGCAGCTTGGTGGGCTCTGAAGCTTTCTTT. Translation: CASSLVGSEAFF. The V call is TRBV5-1, the J call TRBJ1-1; unclear D gene. This CDR3 is 12 amino acids long. The germline V gene encodes CDR1 SGHRS and CDR2 YFSETQ. Trimming took off 0 bases at V and 6 bases at J, with 6 bases between the two ends.

In nucleotides, the CDR3 is TGTGCCAGCAGTGATCAGGGCGCTAATGGCTACACCTTC. As protein: CASSDQGANGYTF. The V and J genes are TRBV2 and TRBJ1-2, with D perhaps TRBD1 (5 bases). The CDR3 has 13 amino acids. Germline V lookup: CDR1 SNHLY, CDR2 FYNNEI. The V and J ends lost 3 bases and 6 bases respectively, with 11 bases between them.

The chain employs TRBV4-1 and TRBJ2-2, with D possibly matching TRBD1 (6 bases). V shed 5 bases and J shed 8 bases, with 12 bases lying between them. CDR1 and CDR2 (germline): MGHRA, YSYEKL. The CDR3 consists of 13 residues. The CDR3 sequence: CASSSQGSGELFF. The CDR3 DNA reads TGCGCCAGCAGCTCACAGGGTTCGGGGGAGCTGTTTTTT.

The genes are TRBV11-3 and TRBJ1-1; unclear D gene. Trimming cost V 0 bases and J 5 bases, with 7 bases left between them. This CDR3 region has 13 residues. Germline CDR1 and CDR2: SGHNT and YENEEA. The CDR3 loop reads CASSLDFGTEAFF. Here the CDR3 DNA reads TGTGCCAGCAGCTTAGATTTCGGGACTGAAGCTTTCTTT.

J is TRBJ2-1 and V is TRBV7-8, with D possibly TRBD2 on 5 matching bases. The V and J ends lost 0 bases and 7 bases respectively, with 7 bases between them. The CDR3 is 13 residues long. The germline gives CDR1 SGHVS, CDR2 FQNEAQ. Here the CDR3 DNA reads TGTGCCAGCAGCTTAGCGCCGGGGAATGAGCAGTTCTTC. Amino acids: CASSLAPGNEQFF.

This chain uses TRBV11-2 with TRBJ2-1; a possible D gene is TRBD2 (5 bases). Per the germline V gene, CDR1 is SGHAT and CDR2 is FQNNGV. With 1 base removed from V and 2 bases from J, the gap between germline ends came to 12 bases. The CDR3 is made up of 16 amino acids. In nucleotides, the CDR3 is TGTGCCAGCAGCTTAGGAAGTGCGGGTCCCTACAATGAGCAGTTCTTC. Translating it yields CASSLGSAGPYNEQFF.

The CDR3 region is CASRMMSAPAYEQYF. Here the CDR3 DNA reads TGTGCCAGCAGGATGATGAGCGCCCCCGCCTACGAGCAGTACTTC. The chain links TRBV2 to TRBJ2-7; no definite D call. Germline V CDR1 and CDR2: SNHLY, FYNNEI. Trimming took off 6 bases at V and 2 bases at J, with 17 bases between the two ends. CDR3 length: 15 amino acids.

V gene TRBV5-1 combines with J gene TRBJ2-3; D ambiguous. Per germline, CDR1 SGHRS and CDR2 YFSETQ. Between the trimmed V and J ends, which lost 5 bases and 0 bases, there was a span of 10 bases. This CDR3 is built from 14 residues. Here the CDR3 reads CASRRESSTDTQYF. CDR3 coding DNA: TGCGCCAGCAGGCGCGAAAGTAGCACAGATACGCAGTATTTT.

This clone appeared a single time. The chain couples TRBV4-1 to TRBJ1-1; D is ambiguous. CDR1 and CDR2 (germline): MGHRA, YSYEKL. The V gene lost 6 bases and the J gene lost 11 bases, with 19 bases spanning the gap. The CDR3 spans 13 residues. For the CDR3, the DNA is TGCGCCAGCAGGCCAGAGGGCTCGCCGGGGGCTTTCTTT. This sequence encodes CASRPEGSPGAFF.

The chain links TRBV6-5 to TRBJ2-3, with D hard to call. The CDR3 loop spans 13 amino acids. Germline CDR1 is MNHEY and CDR2 is SVGAGI. Trimming removed 5 bases from V and 2 bases from J, with 8 bases in between. CDR3 nucleotides: TGTGCCAGCAGTCCACACCTCACAGATACGCAGTATTTT. Translating gives CASSPHLTDTQYF.

V usage is TRBV6-1 and J usage is TRBJ2-1; the D gene is possibly TRBD2 (6 bases). Germline V gene data show CDR1 as MNHNS and CDR2 as SASEGT. V was cut by 1 base and J by 8 bases, with 9 bases left in between. The CDR3 length is 13 residues. In DNA form, the CDR3 reads TGTGCCAGCAGTGAAGTCAGCGGGTATGAGCAGTTCTTC. Translating gives CASSEVSGYEQFF.

The chain links TRBV7-2 to TRBJ2-1; TRBD2 aligns across 8 bases. Germline values: CDR1 SGHTA, CDR2 FQGNSA. CDR3 length: 15 amino acids. V shed 3 bases and J 1 base; nucleotides not matched to a gene: 2. The CDR3 nucleotides read TGTGCCAGCAGCTTCGGGGGGGGGTCCTACAATGAGCAGTTCTTC. It is translated as CASSFGGGSYNEQFF.